This paragraph covers one T cell receptor (beta chain) sequence. Its antigen is currently unknown. This sample was included in a study of OX40 agonist ivuxolimab in advanced cancers. Overall study findings and caveats: Relative to CD4+, CD8+ T cells held more expanded clones on average.

The CDR3 sequence is 13 residues long. Looked up from germline, CDR1 is SGHTA and CDR2 is FQGNSA. With 2 bases removed from V and 1 base from J, the gap between germline ends came to 3 bases. Libraries were prepared by immunoSEQ multiplex PCR; TCRdb keeps only in-frame clonotypes and omits some of them. The sample lists roughly 92,000 clones, around 91% occurring once. The V call is TRBV7-2, the J call TRBJ1-5; D is undetermined. This TCR came from an adult with an advanced solid tumor such as melanoma, head and neck, liver or kidney cancer. Sequenced here: CD4+ or CD8+ T cells sorted from blood, sampled in a trial of the OX40 agonist ivuxolimab. CDR3 residues: CASSLNSNQPQHF. DNA of the CDR3: TGTGCCAGCAGCTTAAACAGCAATCAGCCCCAGCATTTT. The full variable domain, its missing parts supplied by reference TRBV7-2 and TRBJ1-5, is GAGVSQSPSNKVTEKGKDVELRCDPISGHTALYWYRQSLGQGLEFLIYFQGNSAPDKSGLPSDRFSAERTGGSVSTLTIQRTQQEDSAVYLCASSLNSNQPQHFGDGTRLSIL.